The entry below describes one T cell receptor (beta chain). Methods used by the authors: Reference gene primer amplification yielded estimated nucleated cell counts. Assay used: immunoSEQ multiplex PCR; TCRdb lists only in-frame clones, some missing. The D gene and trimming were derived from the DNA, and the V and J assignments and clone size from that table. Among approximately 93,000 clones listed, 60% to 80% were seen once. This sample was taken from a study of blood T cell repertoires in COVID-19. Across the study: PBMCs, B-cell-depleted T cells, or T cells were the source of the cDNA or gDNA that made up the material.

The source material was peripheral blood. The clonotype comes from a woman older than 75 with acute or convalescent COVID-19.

CDR3 loop: CASTYRVAGGESYTEAFF. CDR3 nucleotides: TGTGCCAGCACCTACCGTGTGGCAGGGGGCGAAAGTTACACTGAAGCTTTCTTT. The chain is built from TRBV6-7 and TRBJ1-1, with TRBD1 matching over 8 bases. TRBV6-7 is an ORF for which the function is uncertain. The junction had 19 bases not matched to a gene; V was cut back by 7 bases and J by 3 bases. The CDR3 spans 18 residues.